This record covers a single T cell receptor (beta chain). Its specificity is not known. The record originates from a study of response to subunit inactivated influenza vaccine. One entry per CDR3 protein, called by TCRdb with MiXCR from the RT-PCR reads. The repertoire holds over 400,000 distinct CDR3 sequences, with around 13% as singletons. V was clipped by 3 bases and J by 7 bases, with 13 bases between them. Germline loops: CDR1 LGHNA, CDR2 YSLEER. This CDR3 contains 14 residues. Broader study findings: Authors suggested seasonal influenza vaccinations each recruit few new T cells.

The receptor was isolated from a man aged 50-60 years who received an inactivated influenza vaccine. This rearrangement joins TRBV4-3 to TRBJ2-1; a weak D match, TRBD2 (6 bases). The sample in question was PBMCs from blood, obtained more than 35 days after vaccination. CDR3 in amino acids: CASSQGLGRNEQFF. CDR3 nucleotide sequence: TGCGCCAGCAGCCAGGGTCTGGGGAGGAATGAGCAGTTCTTC.